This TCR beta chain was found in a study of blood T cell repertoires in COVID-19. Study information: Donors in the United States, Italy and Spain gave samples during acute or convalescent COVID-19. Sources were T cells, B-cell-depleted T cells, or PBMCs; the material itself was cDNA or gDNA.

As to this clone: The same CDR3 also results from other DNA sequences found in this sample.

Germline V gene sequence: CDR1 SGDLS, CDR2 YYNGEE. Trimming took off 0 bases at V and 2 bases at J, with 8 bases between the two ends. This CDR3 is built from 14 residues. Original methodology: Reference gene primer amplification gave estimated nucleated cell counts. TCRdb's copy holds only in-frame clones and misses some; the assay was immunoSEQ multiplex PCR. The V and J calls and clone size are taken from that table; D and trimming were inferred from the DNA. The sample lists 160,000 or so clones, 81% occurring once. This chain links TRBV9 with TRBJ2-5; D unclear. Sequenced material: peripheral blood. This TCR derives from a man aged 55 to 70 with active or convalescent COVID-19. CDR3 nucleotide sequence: TGTGCCAGCAGCGTAGGCACGGTACAAGAGACCCAGTACTTC. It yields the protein CASSVGTVQETQYF.